This T cell receptor (beta chain) was documented in a study of CD8 T cells in ankylosing spondylitis (TCRdb year 2017). Turning to the overall study: To find TCR variants linked to disease, the study profiled T cell receptor beta repertoires in ankylosing spondylitis patients and healthy donors. The full study cohort comprised roughly 24 ankylosing spondylitis patients and over 95 healthy donors. Peripheral blood samples were taken, and synovial fluid was additionally collected from ankylosing spondylitis patients.

The CDR3 measures 13 amino acids from cysteine to phenylalanine. Only CDR3 DNA is held: 39 bases, read in frame from base 1. At the junction V is shortened by 7 bases and J by 3 bases; bases outside the gene matches: 6. From the germline V gene, CDR1 is SGDLS and CDR2 is YYNGEE. This clonotype was detected a few times. There is no known antigen for this receptor. Base qualities are not at hand, and no much larger clone is one base apart. TCRdb records Illumina HiSeq 2500 as the sequencer. TCR beta libraries were prepared by quantitative 5'-RACE with molecular barcodes. On the authors' methods: A new computational method, built on a probabilistic model of VDJ rearrangement, was used to identify disease-linked TCR variants. The raw public data were reprocessed by TCRdb itself: fastp quality trimming at Q25, MiXCR clonotype calling, in-frame beta chains only. Entries are consolidated by CDR3 protein sequence, retaining the most common genes and DNA. Here the V and J calls rest on TCRdb's processing, not on the authors' analysis. The sample yields 700,000 to 850,000 distinct CDR3 sequences; approximately 10% were counted once. The top ten hold approximately 0.5% of the sample.

What the study reported, not specific to this receptor: The disease-linked clones had a CD8+ phenotype and were found at relatively low frequencies in peripheral blood. Blood from ankylosing spondylitis patients appeared to be characterized by a TCR beta motif made up of under ten highly homologous amino acid variants. Some TCR beta motif variants had previously been reported in synovial fluid and blood of reactive arthritis patients, which suggested common disease-initiation mechanisms. According to the report, matched synovial fluid samples from ankylosing spondylitis patients were significantly enriched for the disease-linked clones.

The sequencing sample was made of blood, either unsorted or a sorted T cell fraction (not recorded which). This TCR came from a male donor with ankylosing spondylitis. The chain employs TRBV9 and TRBJ2-7; TRBD2 aligns with 8 central bases. The sequenced DNA is TGTGCCAGCCCGGGAGGGCAAGTCTACGAGCAGTACTTC. It translates as CASPGGQVYEQYF.